A single sample is the source of the 26 T cell receptor beta chains below, sequenced in a study of blood T cell repertoires in COVID-19. Here immunoSEQ multiplex PCR was the method, and the copy in TCRdb shows in-frame clones only, minus some. The sample carries over 400,000 clones, roughly 88% recorded once. The sample was peripheral blood. The receptors were sampled from a human donor in a cohort sampled during active COVID-19.

The chain combines TRBV4-1 with TRBJ2-7; possible D gene TRBD1, 5 bases. V gave up 4 bases and J gave up 0 bases, with 22 bases separating them. CDR3 size: 18 residues. The V gene's germline CDR1 is MGHRA and CDR2 YSYEKL. The CDR3 spells CASSRAQAPITNSYEQYF. The DNA of the CDR3 is TGCGCCAGCAGCCGGGCACAGGCGCCGATCACTAACTCCTACGAGCAGTACTTC.

The chain couples TRBV24-1 to TRBJ1-2; possible D gene TRBD1, 5 bases. Germline CDR1 and CDR2: KGHDR and SFDVKD. The V gene lost 5 bases and the J gene lost 8 bases, with 20 bases spanning the gap. This CDR3 has 15 residues. CDR3 residues: CATSGKRGVYWGYTF. DNA of the CDR3: TGTGCCACCAGTGGAAAACGGGGGGTCTATTGGGGCTACACCTTC.

The V gene is TRBV3-1 (or the pseudogene TRBV3-2), the J gene TRBJ1-5; 8 bases map to TRBD1. Germline loops: CDR1 LGHDT, CDR2 YNNKEL (reference sequence). The CDR3 has 17 residues. V shed 4 bases, J shed 1 base, and the junction held 9 bases outside the gene matches. The CDR3 protein is CASSRGRTGLSNQPQHF. In DNA form, the CDR3 reads TGTGCCAGCAGCCGCGGCCGGACAGGGTTGAGCAATCAGCCCCAGCATTTT.

The rearrangement joins TRBV6-5 to TRBJ2-1; 10 nucleotides line up with TRBD1. After removal of 6 bases from V and 14 bases from J, the junction contained 10 bases not matched to a gene. The CDR3 totals 13 residues. Germline CDR1 is MNHEY and CDR2 is SVGAGI. CDR3 sequence reads: CASSDRGRAGKFF. The DNA for the CDR3 is TGTGCCAGCAGCGACAGGGGGCGGGCTGGGAAGTTCTTC.

This clone turned up a few times. The chain recombines TRBV11-2 with TRBJ2-1; D is unresolved. The V gene lost 7 bases and the J gene lost 6 bases, with 19 bases spanning the gap. CDR1 and CDR2 from the germline V gene are SGHAT and FQNNGV. The CDR3 totals 15 residues. The chain's CDR3 is CASTLVLTFINEQFF. The CDR3, as DNA: TGTGCCAGCACCCTCGTGCTGACTTTTATCAATGAGCAGTTCTTC.

The rearrangement links TRBV4-1 to TRBJ2-3; 11 positions match TRBD2. V was pared by 1 base and J by 0 bases, with 6 bases of the junction left unmatched. This CDR3 has 18 amino acids. Germline CDR1 and CDR2: MGHRA and YSYEKL. DNA for the CDR3: TGCGCCAGCAGCCAAGCCAGGACTAGCGGGCACAGCACAGATACGCAGTATTTT. Its protein product is CASSQARTSGHSTDTQYF.

For this clone: Relative to the germline gene, one junction end is altered; a read error may explain this. Other nucleotide sequences from this sample produce the same CDR3. For the CDR3, the DNA is TGTGCTAGCAGCCTGGGACTAGCGGGCGTGAATGAGCAGTTCTTC. Its translation: CASSLGLAGVNEQFF. The chain is built from TRBV7-7 and TRBJ2-1; 12 bases match TRBD2. Germline V gene data show CDR1 as SSHAT and CDR2 as FNYEAQ (reference sequence). The CDR3 covers 15 residues.

This clone was recorded a few times. The CDR3 loop reads CASSLDLWTGTNQPQHF. The CDR3 bases are TGTGCCAGCAGCTTAGACCTATGGACAGGGACCAATCAGCCCCAGCATTTT. This rearrangement joins TRBV7-8 to TRBJ1-5; 8 bases line up with TRBD1. Germline V gene data show CDR1 as SGHVS and CDR2 as FQNEAQ. This CDR3 is built from 17 residues. V was pared by 1 base and J by 3 bases, with 8 bases of the junction left unmatched.

The genes are TRBV2 and TRBJ1-1; 7 bases line up with TRBD1. Germline CDR1 is SNHLY and CDR2 is FYNNEI. This CDR3 is 14 amino acids long. V shed 5 bases and J 0 bases; nucleotides not matched to a gene: 3. The CDR3 DNA follows: TGTGCCAGCAGTCCCGGGACAGTGAACACTGAAGCTTTCTTT. Amino acids: CASSPGTVNTEAFF.

This clone was observed a handful of times. The chain combines TRBV7-3 with TRBJ2-1, with TRBD2 matching over 12 bases. Germline V gives CDR1 SGHTA, CDR2 FQGTGA. The J segment lost 8 bases and the V segment lost 2 bases, leaving 4 bases of the junction unmatched. CDR3 length equals 15 residues. CDR3 sequence (DNA): TGTGCCAGCAGCTTACAGACTAGCGGGAGTCATGAGCAGTTCTTC. This sequence encodes CASSLQTSGSHEQFF.

This clone showed up just a few times. V and J are TRBV7-8 and TRBJ2-7, with 7 bases identical to TRBD2. This CDR3 has 17 residues. Trimming removed 0 bases from V and 6 bases from J; junction bases left unmatched: 14. In germline, CDR1 is SGHVS, CDR2 FQNEAQ. The CDR3 sequence: CASSLAEASGREGEQYF. The CDR3 region has the DNA TGTGCCAGCAGCTTAGCGGAGGCTAGCGGAAGGGAGGGCGAGCAGTACTTC.

This clone occurred many times. The chain uses TRBV7-2 and TRBJ2-5; 7 bases fit TRBD2. Germline CDR1 reads SGHTA; CDR2 reads FQGNSA. The V segment lost 5 bases and the J segment 5 bases; nucleotides outside the gene matches: 11. This CDR3 contains 15 residues. The CDR3 region is CASSEGRGRSETQYF. The CDR3 DNA reads as TGTGCCAGCAGCGAAGGGCGGGGGAGGAGTGAGACCCAGTACTTC.

The chain recombines TRBV3-1 (or the pseudogene TRBV3-2) with TRBJ1-2, with D possibly being TRBD1 (6 bases). Per the germline V gene, CDR1 is LGHDT and CDR2 is YNNKEL (reference sequence). V lost 1 base to trimming and J lost 6 bases, with 12 bases between them. The CDR3 totals 14 residues. CDR3 nucleotides: TGTGCCAGCAGCCAAGGGAGTGGGGGCCATGGCTACACCTTC. It codes for CASSQGSGGHGYTF.

This clone was seen only once. The J gene is TRBJ1-5, the V gene TRBV28, with D perhaps TRBD1 (6 bases). The V gene lost 5 bases and the J gene lost 9 bases, with 14 bases spanning the gap. Germline-derived CDR1 and CDR2 are MDHEN and SYDVKM. CDR3 length: 13 residues. The CDR3 DNA sequence: TGTGCCAGCAGTCCACAGGGAGTTAGGCCCCAGCATTTT. This gives the protein CASSPQGVRPQHF.

This clone was observed a handful of times. The chain has TRBV12-3 or TRBV12-4 and TRBJ2-7; the match to TRBD2 covers 10 bases. V gave up 5 bases and J gave up 7 bases; unmatched junction bases: 5. The length of the CDR3 is 13 residues. CDR3 nucleotides: TGTGCCAGCAGTAGCCTAGCGGGAGCTGAGCAGTACTTC. Amino acid sequence: CASSSLAGAEQYF.

The CDR3 DNA is TGTGCCAGCAGCGTGGGGACAGGGGTTGTGTCCGAGCAGTACTTC. It yields the protein CASSVGTGVVSEQYF. The chain links TRBV9 to TRBJ2-7; TRBD1 agrees at 10 bases. CDR3 length: 15 amino acids. After removal of 2 bases from V and 6 bases from J, the junction contained 8 bases not matched to a gene. Looked up from germline, CDR1 is SGDLS and CDR2 is YYNGEE.

The rearrangement uses TRBV10-2 and TRBJ1-4; no definite D call. V was trimmed by 2 bases and J by 4 bases, leaving 5 bases between them. Germline CDR1 and CDR2: WSHSY and SAAADI. CDR3 length: 13 amino acids. CDR3 loop: CASSELGNEKLFF. The CDR3 nucleotides are TGCGCCAGCAGTGAGCTCGGTAATGAAAAACTGTTTTTT.

The chain has TRBV19 and TRBJ1-1; no firm D call. The CDR3 contains 12 residues. Germline V gene lookup returns CDR1 LNHDA and CDR2 SQIVND (reference sequence). V lost 0 bases and J 7 bases, leaving 6 bases between the germline ends. CDR3 protein: CASSIEAGEAFF. The DNA of the CDR3 is TGTGCCAGTAGTATAGAAGCGGGTGAAGCTTTCTTT.

V usage is TRBV5-1 and J usage is TRBJ2-1; D might be TRBD2 (5 bases). Per the germline V gene, CDR1 is SGHRS and CDR2 is YFSETQ. This CDR3 region has 15 residues. Deletions cut 3 bases from V and 10 bases from J, with 20 bases between. The DNA for the CDR3 is TGCGCCAGCAGCTCCCGGGATGGATGGATAGGGGAGCAGTTCTTC. It codes for CASSSRDGWIGEQFF. Based on the CDR3 plus reference TRBV5-1 and TRBJ2-1, the full variable domain is KAGVTQTPRYLIKTRGQQVTLSCSPISGHRSVSWYQQTPGQGLQFLFEYFSETQRNKGNFPGRFSGRQFSNSRSEMNVSTLELGDSALYLCASSSRDGWIGEQFFGPGTRLTVL.

The table lists this clone with a count of one. V is TRBV25-1 and J is TRBJ2-3; 10 positions agree with TRBD2. Per the germline V gene, CDR1 is MGHDK and CDR2 is SYGVNS. V trimming: 6 bases; J trimming: 8 bases; junction bases outside the gene matches: 8. The length of the CDR3 is 14 residues. CDR3 sequence (DNA): TGTGCCAGCAGATCAGCGGGAGGGCGGGGTACGCAGTATTTT. It translates to CASRSAGGRGTQYF. Variable domain in full (rest from reference TRBV25-1 and TRBJ2-3): EADIYQTPRYLVIGTGKKITLECSQTMGHDKMYWYQQDPGMELHLIHYSYGVNSTEKGDLSSESTVSRIRTEHFPLTLESARPSHTSQYLCASRSAGGRGTQYFGPGTRLTVL.

The V call is TRBV7-2, the J call TRBJ2-7, with 9 bases lining up with TRBD1. The CDR3 is 15 residues long. V shed 3 bases and J 4 bases; nucleotides not matched to a gene: 7. Germline V CDR1 and CDR2: SGHTA, FQGNSA. This chain's CDR3 is CASSLLRTGVYEQYF. Written as DNA, the CDR3 is TGTGCCAGCAGCTTGCTAAGGACAGGGGTATACGAGCAGTACTTC.

The chain joins TRBV7-9 to TRBJ1-2; D is uncertain. The CDR3 length is 13 residues. Deletions cut 1 base from V and 8 bases from J, with 11 bases between. Germline lookup yields CDR1 SEHNR and CDR2 FQNEAQ (reference sequence). DNA of the CDR3: TGTGCCAGCAGCTTAGAGACTTCGAGAGGCTACACCTTC. This sequence encodes CASSLETSRGYTF.

The CDR3, as DNA: TGTGCCAGCAGCCAGGGACAGGGGGTTACCAATGAGCAGTTCTTC. It yields the protein CASSQGQGVTNEQFF. The chain uses TRBV14 and TRBJ2-1; 11 bases agree with TRBD1. The junction had 4 bases not matched to a gene; V was cut back by 3 bases and J by 6 bases. The CDR3 loop spans 15 amino acids. Germline V gene data show CDR1 as SGHDN and CDR2 as FVKESK.

The V call is TRBV19, the J call TRBJ1-5; 7 bases agree with TRBD1. This CDR3 has 18 residues. CDR1 is LNHDA, CDR2 SQIVND, per germline (reference sequence). Unmatched junction bases numbered 10, after V lost 0 bases and J lost 2 bases. The CDR3 region is CASSIDGGRQGRNQPQHF. The CDR3 DNA sequence: TGTGCCAGTAGTATAGATGGGGGAAGACAGGGCCGCAATCAGCCCCAGCATTTT.

The V and J genes are TRBV19 and TRBJ2-2; D is perhaps TRBD1 (6 bases). The V gene's germline CDR1 is LNHDA and CDR2 SQIVND (reference sequence). Trimming pared 0 bases from V and 7 bases from J, leaving 15 bases between. The length of the CDR3 is 16 residues. As DNA, the CDR3 is TGTGCCAGTAGTATAGATGGGACACCCTTACGCGGGGAGCTGTTTTTT. This gives the protein CASSIDGTPLRGELFF.

This clone was detected only once. The chain employs TRBV18 and TRBJ2-7; 7 bases fit TRBD1. With 6 bases clipped from V and 3 bases from J, the junction kept 8 bases outside the gene matches. Germline V gives CDR1 KGHSH, CDR2 LQKENI. This CDR3 region has 14 residues. The CDR3, as DNA: TGTGCCAGCTCCCCAAGACAGGGAATCTACGAGCAGTACTTC. It encodes CASSPRQGIYEQYF.